A selection of T cell receptor beta chains follows, all from one sample in a study of T-cell memory formation after mild COVID-19. TCRdb used MiXCR to reprocess the 5' RACE reads, holding one entry per CDR3 protein. The sample shows about 340,000 distinct CDR3 sequences, roughly 19% of them seen only once. Sequenced sample: PBMCs or a T cell subset sorted from them (not recorded which). The receptors come from a man aged 18 to 29 who had mild COVID-19 (a few samples of this study predate the infection). Cell type and time point are not known. CDR3s include the opening cysteine and the closing phenylalanine or tryptophan. D genes are given only for firm matches. A row's size may be missing; if present it is once, few, many or a size class.

v_gene	abundance	d_gene	j_gene	CDR3aa	CDR3nt
TRBV11-2	many	TRBD2	TRBJ2-1	CASSRPSSGLSNEQFF	TGTGCCAGCAGCCGTCCCTCTAGCGGATTAAGTAATGAGCAGTTCTTC
TRBV4-2	.	TRBD1	TRBJ1-2	CASSQEQGAGYGYTF	TGTGCCAGCAGCCAAGAGCAGGGGGCGGGCTATGGCTACACCTTC
TRBV4-1	.	.	TRBJ1-3	CASSQDVPGVSLGTIYF	TGCGCCAGCAGCCAAGATGTCCCGGGTGTCTCGTTGGGCACCATATATTTT
TRBV12-3/TRBV12-4	many	TRBD1	TRBJ1-4	CASSLQGATNEKLFF	TGTGCCAGCAGTTTACAGGGGGCTACTAATGAAAAACTGTTTTTT
TRBV4-1	few	.	TRBJ2-7	CASSQDEGGPYEQYF	TGCGCCAGCAGCCAAGATGAGGGGGGCCCCTACGAGCAGTACTTC
TRBV6-1	.	.	TRBJ1-1	CASSPIWDPGPFRAFF	TGTGCCAGCAGCCCCATATGGGACCCAGGACCCTTCCGGGCTTTCTTT
TRBV12-3/TRBV12-4	few	.	TRBJ1-5	CASSTNGYQPQHF	TGTGCCAGCAGTACAAACGGGTATCAGCCCCAGCATTTT
TRBV7-2	.	.	TRBJ1-5	CASSPDTFNQPQHF	TGTGCCAGCAGCCCGGACACCTTCAATCAGCCCCAGCATTTT
TRBV7-9	many	.	TRBJ2-7	CASSYDGAHYEQYF	TGTGCCAGCAGCTACGATGGGGCGCACTACGAGCAGTACTTC
TRBV29-1	.	.	TRBJ2-1	CSVERTTNEQFF	TGCAGCGTTGAAAGGACGACCAATGAGCAGTTCTTC
TRBV7-2	few	.	TRBJ2-5	CASLQRRGETQYF	TGTGCCAGCCTACAGCGGCGGGGAGAGACCCAGTACTTC
TRBV6-2/TRBV6-3	.	TRBD2	TRBJ2-1	CASSYLGLAGVLYNEQFF	TGTGCCAGCAGTTACCTCGGGCTAGCGGGGGTTCTTTACAATGAGCAGTTCTTC
TRBV6-2/TRBV6-3	.	.	TRBJ1-1	CASSYSTQGFSEAFF	TGTGCCAGCAGTTACTCGACTCAGGGGTTCTCTGAAGCTTTCTTT
TRBV12-3/TRBV12-4	.	.	TRBJ1-3	CASSLRGARGNTIYF	TGTGCCAGCAGTTTACGTGGGGCACGGGGAAACACCATATATTTT
TRBV11-2	.	.	TRBJ2-3	CASSLSISPPLAQYF	TGTGCCAGCAGCTTAAGTATATCCCCACCTCTAGCGCAGTATTTT
TRBV30	few	.	TRBJ1-1	CAWIWGAKTEAFF	TGTGCCTGGATTTGGGGGGCGAAGACTGAAGCTTTCTTT
TRBV19	.	.	TRBJ1-5	CASSERHIRNQPQHF	TGTGCCAGTAGTGAAAGACACATTAGGAATCAGCCCCAGCATTTT
TRBV27	.	.	TRBJ1-2	CASSYRRHRANYGYTF	TGTGCCAGCAGTTATCGGCGGCATCGAGCTAACTATGGCTACACCTTC
TRBV7-9	few	.	TRBJ2-5	CASSSGQHQETQYF	TGTGCCAGCAGCTCCGGTCAGCACCAAGAGACCCAGTACTTC
TRBV18	.	TRBD1	TRBJ1-1	CASSRTRTGEGTEAFF	TGTGCCAGCTCTCGAACCCGGACAGGGGAGGGCACTGAAGCTTTCTTT
TRBV11-2	.	TRBD1	TRBJ1-3	CASSFAARQGRNTIYF	TGTGCCAGCAGCTTCGCGGCTAGACAGGGTCGAAACACCATATATTTT
TRBV6-2/TRBV6-3	few	TRBD2	TRBJ2-5	CASSPRGTGGQETQYF	TGTGCCAGCAGTCCCCGGGGGACGGGGGGGCAAGAGACCCAGTACTTC
TRBV7-2	few	TRBD1	TRBJ1-1	CASFARQGPTEAFF	TGTGCCAGCTTCGCAAGACAGGGACCCACTGAAGCTTTCTTT
TRBV7-7	.	.	TRBJ2-3	CASSPGGRYDTDTQYF	TGTGCTAGCAGCCCCGGGGGGCGTTACGATACAGATACGCAGTATTTT
TRBV7-9	.	.	TRBJ2-5	CASSLFQGAEETQYF	TGTGCCAGCAGCTTATTTCAGGGAGCGGAAGAGACCCAGTACTTC
TRBV5-6	.	.	TRBJ2-4	CASSRTGVNIQYF	TGTGCCAGCAGCCGAACGGGGGTGAACATTCAGTACTTC
TRBV11-3	.	.	TRBJ2-1	CASSQQGHEQFF	TGTGCCAGCAGCCAACAGGGTCATGAGCAGTTCTTC
TRBV7-8	.	TRBD1	TRBJ1-5	CASSPLTGTGMSNQPQHF	TGTGCCAGCAGCCCGCTTACCGGGACAGGGATGAGCAATCAGCCCCAGCATTTT
TRBV12-3/TRBV12-4	.	.	TRBJ1-2	CASSFPSNYGYTF	TGTGCCAGCAGTTTCCCCTCTAACTATGGCTACACCTTC
TRBV20-1	few	.	TRBJ2-6	CSASRDPSSGANVLTF	TGCAGTGCTAGCCGGGACCCAAGCTCTGGGGCCAACGTCCTGACTTTC
TRBV5-1	.	.	TRBJ1-1	CASSSIPGQDEAFF	TGCGCCAGCAGCTCCATACCGGGACAAGATGAAGCTTTCTTT
TRBV11-2	.	TRBD2	TRBJ2-7	CASSSPIAGVHEQYF	TGTGCCAGCAGCTCACCTATAGCGGGAGTCCACGAGCAGTACTTC
TRBV7-9	.	.	TRBJ1-2	CASSGPHGYTF	TGTGCCAGCAGCGGCCCTCACGGCTACACCTTC
TRBV7-2	many	TRBD1	TRBJ1-5	CASSLTGGQPQHF	TGTGCCAGCAGTTTGACAGGGGGCCAGCCCCAGCATTTT
TRBV15	.	.	TRBJ1-5	CATSGTDAYSNQPQHF	TGTGCCACCAGCGGAACTGACGCTTATAGCAATCAGCCCCAGCATTTT
TRBV20-1	.	TRBD1	TRBJ1-2	CSARDIRDRLWHTF	TGCAGTGCTAGAGATATCCGGGACAGGTTATGGCACACCTTC
TRBV12-3/TRBV12-4	few	.	TRBJ2-1	CASGRGYNEQFF	TGTGCCAGCGGTAGGGGCTACAATGAGCAGTTCTTC
TRBV7-2	many	.	TRBJ2-1	CASSLVAYNEQFF	TGTGCCAGCAGCTTAGTCGCTTACAATGAGCAGTTCTTC
TRBV7-2	.	.	TRBJ2-2	CATTERWSPGTGELFF	TGTGCCACTACGGAACGATGGAGCCCGGGTACCGGGGAGCTGTTTTTT
TRBV24-1	.	.	TRBJ2-1	CATRGSSIGEQFF	TGTGCCACCAGGGGTTCTAGTATCGGTGAGCAGTTCTTC
TRBV12-3/TRBV12-4	few	.	TRBJ2-3	CASIRGGAQYF	TGTGCCAGCATAAGGGGAGGTGCGCAGTATTTT
TRBV9	few	.	TRBJ2-3	CASSVAITSRAHNTQYF	TGTGCCAGCAGCGTAGCAATAACGAGCCGAGCCCACAATACGCAGTATTTT
TRBV19	.	.	TRBJ1-4	CASSGLATNEKLFF	TGTGCCAGTAGCGGACTGGCAACTAATGAAAAACTGTTTTTT
TRBV6-5	.	.	TRBJ2-5	CASRPPGQETQYF	TGTGCCAGCAGACCCCCGGGCCAAGAGACCCAGTACTTC
TRBV18	few	.	TRBJ1-5	CASSPGEVGNQPQHF	TGTGCCAGCTCACCCGGGGAGGTGGGCAATCAGCCCCAGCATTTT